The T cell receptor beta chain described here comes from a study of OX40 agonist ivuxolimab in advanced cancers. The wider study: Patients were infused with ivuxolimab every 2 weeks at 0.01 to 10 mg/kg.

Using immunoSEQ multiplex PCR, the repertoire was profiled, and TCRdb retains in-frame clones only, with some absent. The sample has tens of thousands of clones, roughly 88% seen once. The study, taken as a whole, reports: CD8+ T cells showed, on average, more clonal expansion than CD4+ cells. Near-lowest levels of clonal expansion characterized partial responders at 0.1-3.0 mg/kg. Still undetermined is the antigen specificity of the expanded peripheral T cells.

The ends lost 2 bases at V and 3 bases at J; junction bases unmatched: 6. The germline CDR1 and CDR2 sequences are SQVTM and ANQGSEA. This CDR3 has 15 residues. Of note for this clone: Antigen specificity is unknown.

This clonotype originated in an adult with an advanced solid tumor such as melanoma, head and neck, liver or kidney cancer. The genes are TRBV29-1 and TRBJ2-1; 8 bases match TRBD1. Here the sequenced sample was CD4+ or CD8+ T cells sorted from blood, taken in a trial of the OX40 agonist ivuxolimab. CDR3 residues: CSVEPGTGFYNEQFF. CDR3 bases: TGCAGCGTTGAACCCGGGACAGGATTCTACAATGAGCAGTTCTTC.